This TCR beta chain was profiled in a study of CD8 T cells in Susac syndrome. The TEMRA cells underwent FACS enrichment, while the CD8+ and CD4+ T cells underwent negative isolation. This clonotype showed up just once. The antigen is not known. cDNA came from around 0.5 to 1 ug RNA primed by random hexamers. TCRdb re-derived calls from the immunoSEQ multiplex PCR reads in MiXCR, one entry per CDR3 protein. The sample gives a few hundred thousand distinct CDR3 sequences, 70% to 90% of which show up once; more than 0.15% is in the top ten. Study results and caveats: It was acknowledged in the study that its TCR sequencing and HLA analysis involved a relatively small number of individuals.

CDR3 length: 14 residues. Looked up from germline, CDR1 is LNHDA and CDR2 is SQIVND (reference sequence). Trimming stripped 2 bases from V and 2 bases from J, with 4 bases between. The genes are TRBV19 and TRBJ2-6; D call uncertain. Sequenced input: CD8+ T cells from PBMCs. The receptor was derived from a human donor with multiple sclerosis. CDR3 protein: CASSITAGANVLTF. The DNA for the CDR3 is TGTGCCAGTAGTATAACTGCTGGGGCCAACGTCCTGACTTTC.